This is a list of T cell receptor beta chains from one sample in a study of Graves' ophthalmopathy and Graves' hyperthyroidism. TCRdb re-called the multiplex PCR reads through MiXCR, storing one row per CDR3 protein. The repertoire holds roughly 1.1 million distinct CDR3 sequences, about 35% seen once, with over 8.5% in the top ten. The sample comprised peripheral blood or thyroid tissue (not recorded which). These receptors were obtained from an adult man with Graves' hyperthyroidism. CDR3s include the opening cysteine and the closing phenylalanine or tryptophan. A D gene is named only where the DNA matches it firmly.

J gene | V gene | D gene | CDR3 protein
TRBJ2-5 | TRBV6-6 | NA | CASTDQETQYF
TRBJ2-7 | TRBV4-1 | NA | CASSQDSEESVYEQYF
TRBJ1-2 | TRBV25-1 | TRBD1 | CASSANTGTGANGDYGYTF
TRBJ2-6 | TRBV2 | TRBD1 | CASSRGQGPSGANVLTF
TRBJ2-7 | TRBV7-9 | NA | CASSLASPARRSYEQYF
TRBJ1-2 | TRBV29-1 | NA | CSVAGTSSYGYTF
TRBJ2-7 | TRBV29-1 | NA | CSVDSFGDEQYF
TRBJ2-7 | TRBV4-2 | TRBD2 | CASSQELAGGNEQYF
TRBJ1-3 | TRBV7-2 | NA | CASSPRQFSRSGNTIYF
TRBJ1-4 | TRBV4-1 | TRBD1 | CASSQPGGRVDNEKLFF
TRBJ2-6 | TRBV5-1 | TRBD2 | CASSSHAGAGGRANVLTF
TRBJ2-2 | TRBV7-2 | NA | CASSLFHTGELFF
TRBJ2-3 | TRBV25-1 | NA | CASSLYQGGTDTQYF
TRBJ2-7 | TRBV2 | TRBD1 | CASRTGTGGAYEQYF
TRBJ2-7 | TRBV6-5 | TRBD2 | CASSWTRLAGTAYEQYF
TRBJ2-6 | TRBV6-6 | NA | CASRPDTGTGANVLTF
TRBJ1-5 | TRBV10-2 | NA | CASSVQADSRNQPQHF